The subject of this entry is one TCR beta chain. Its antigen is unknown. The data were obtained in a study of identical twins. The study's findings and limits: Out-of-frame beta sequences exhibited a weaker degree of excess twin sharing.

Healthy Caucasians alone served as donors. From germline, CDR1 is LGHNA and CDR2 YSLEER. The V and J ends lost 0 bases and 5 bases respectively, with 14 bases between them. CDR3 length: 16 amino acids. Template switching created a universal primer site, and the cDNA included unique molecular identifiers. TCRdb called the 5' RACE reads again in MiXCR, with one record for every CDR3 protein. The table has around 470,000 distinct CDR3 sequences, 12% to 15% seen once; the top ten hold approximately 0.52%. This sample also appeared in a second study, on yellow fever vaccine responses in identical twins.

The TCR sequence derives from a young woman in good health. Material: CD4+ T cells sorted from blood. The rearrangement links TRBV4-3 to TRBJ2-1; possibly TRBD1 for D (6 bases). CDR3 protein: CASSQEVGALNNEQFF. The DNA of the CDR3 is TGCGCCAGCAGCCAAGAGGTGGGGGCGCTTAACAATGAGCAGTTCTTC.